Described below is a single T cell receptor (beta chain) sequence and its context. The antigen remains undetermined. The data are from a study of CD8+ T cells in alopecia areata. For the study at large: Patients in the treated group were given tofacitinib by mouth, 5 to 10 mg twice a day.

General study points: Lesional scalp, notably in alopecia totalis/universalis, had clonality above that of normal scalp. Relative to mice, TCR sharing across patients was less clear, a difference possibly HLA-related.

Looked up from germline, CDR1 is SGHAT and CDR2 is FQNNGV. After removal of 6 bases from V and 4 bases from J, the junction contained 12 bases not matched to a gene. CDR3 length equals 17 residues. Collection of lesional scalp punch biopsies and peripheral blood was performed in alopecia areata patients. Reverse transcription of extracted RNA yielded cDNA, which provided the sequencing template. Sequenced by immunoSEQ multiplex PCR; TCRdb stores in-frame clones only, minus some. The table records roughly 250,000 clones, less than 80% of them present only once. The TCR comes from a human donor with alopecia areata. This specimen consisted of CD4+ T cells sorted from blood, obtained at week 0. The rearrangement joins TRBV11-2 to TRBJ2-2; 9 positions agree with TRBD2. CDR3 nucleotides: TGTGCCAGCAGTAGGCGGCGGGGGGGAAGTGCCACCGGGGAGCTGTTTTTT. This encodes CASSRRRGGSATGELFF.